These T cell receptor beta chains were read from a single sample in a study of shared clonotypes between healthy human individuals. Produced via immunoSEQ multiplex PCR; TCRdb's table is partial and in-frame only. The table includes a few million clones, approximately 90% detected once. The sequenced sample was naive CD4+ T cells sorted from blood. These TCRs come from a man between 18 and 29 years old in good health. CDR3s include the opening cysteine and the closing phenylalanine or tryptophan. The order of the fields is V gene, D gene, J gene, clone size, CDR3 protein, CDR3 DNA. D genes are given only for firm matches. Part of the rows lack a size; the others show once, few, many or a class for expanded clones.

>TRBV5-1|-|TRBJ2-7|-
CASSSGGRLHEQYF
TGCGCCAGCAGCTCCGGGGGTAGGCTACACGAGCAGTACTTC
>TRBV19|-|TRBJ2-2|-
CASRGAGENTGELFF
TGTGCCAGTAGGGGAGCGGGTGAGAACACCGGGGAGCTGTTTTTT
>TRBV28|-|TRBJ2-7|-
CASSLGTHPYEQYF
TGTGCCAGCAGTTTGGGGACCCATCCCTACGAGCAGTACTTC
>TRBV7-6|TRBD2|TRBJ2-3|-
CASRELAGVSPGTDTQYF
TGTGCCAGCAGGGAACTAGCGGGAGTCTCTCCGGGCACAGATACGCAGTATTTT
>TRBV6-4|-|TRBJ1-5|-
CASSDGTSNQPQHF
TGTGCCAGCAGTGACGGAACCAGCAATCAGCCCCAGCATTTT
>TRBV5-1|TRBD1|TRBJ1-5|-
CASSSGTGGNQPQHF
TGCGCCAGCAGTTCCGGGACAGGCGGCAATCAGCCCCAGCATTTT
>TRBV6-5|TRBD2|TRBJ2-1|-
CASSRDYHNEQFF
TGTGCCAGCAGCCGGGACTACCACAATGAGCAGTTCTTC
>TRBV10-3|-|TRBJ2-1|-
CASSGDNEQFF
TGTGCCAGTAGTGGAGACAATGAGCAGTTCTTC
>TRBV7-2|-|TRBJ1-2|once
CASSPEGYYGYTF
TGTGCCAGCAGTCCAGAGGGGTATTATGGCTACACCTTC
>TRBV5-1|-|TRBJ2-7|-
CASSSNRTPYEQYF
TGCGCCAGCAGCTCGAACAGGACCCCCTACGAGCAGTACTTC
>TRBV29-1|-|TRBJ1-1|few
CSVKTPNTEAFF
TGCAGCGTTAAGACACCGAACACTGAAGCTTTCTTT
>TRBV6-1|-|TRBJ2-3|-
CASILGPTDTQYF
-
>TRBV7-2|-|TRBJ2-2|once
CASSLDGVNTGELFF
TGTGCCAGCAGCTTAGACGGAGTGAACACCGGGGAGCTGTTTTTT
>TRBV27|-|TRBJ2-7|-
CASSPRETYEQYF
TGTGCCAGCAGTCCCAGGGAAACCTACGAGCAGTACTTC
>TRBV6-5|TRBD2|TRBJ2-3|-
CASSFRTSGSSDTQYF
TGTGCCAGCAGTTTCCGGACTAGCGGGAGCTCAGATACGCAGTATTTT
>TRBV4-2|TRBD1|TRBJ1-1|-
CASSQDTQGAGNTEAFF
TGTGCCAGCAGCCAAGATACACAGGGGGCTGGGAACACTGAAGCTTTCTTT
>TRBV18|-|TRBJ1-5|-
CASSPGRNQPQHF
TGTGCCAGCTCACCGGGGCGCAATCAGCCCCAGCATTTT
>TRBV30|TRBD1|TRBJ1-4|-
CAWSAGQGNEKLFF
TGTGCCTGGAGTGCGGGACAGGGGAATGAAAAACTGTTTTTT
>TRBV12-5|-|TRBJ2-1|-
CASGSGLFYNEQFF
TGTGCTAGTGGTTCGGGACTTTTCTACAATGAGCAGTTCTTC
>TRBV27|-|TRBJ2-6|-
CASSLGQGGANVLTF
TGTGCCAGCAGCTTGGGGCAGGGGGGAGCCAACGTCCTGACTTTC
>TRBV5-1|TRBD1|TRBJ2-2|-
CASSRDRRPGELFF
TGCGCCAGCAGCCGGGACAGGCGGCCCGGGGAGCTGTTTTTT
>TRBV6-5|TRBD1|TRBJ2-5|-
CASSWDRGRETQYF
TGTGCCAGCAGTTGGGACAGGGGGCGAGAGACCCAGTACTTC
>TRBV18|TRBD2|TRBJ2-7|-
CASSPLAGSYEQYF
TGTGCCAGCTCACCTCTAGCGGGGTCCTACGAGCAGTACTTC
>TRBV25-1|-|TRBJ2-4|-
CASSRGPNIQYF
TGTGCCAGCAGTAGGGGACCCAACATTCAGTACTTC
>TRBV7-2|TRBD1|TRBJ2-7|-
CASSLGGTGREQYF
TGTGCCAGCAGCTTAGGGGGGACAGGGAGGGAGCAGTACTTC
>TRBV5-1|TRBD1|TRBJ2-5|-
CASSTTGGGETQYF
TGCGCCAGCAGCACAACAGGGGGAGGAGAGACCCAGTACTTC
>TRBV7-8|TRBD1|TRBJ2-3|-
CASSLGQGNTDTQYF
TGTGCCAGCAGCCTCGGACAGGGAAACACAGATACGCAGTATTTT
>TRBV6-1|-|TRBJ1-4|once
CASNLYREGGEKLFF
TGTGCCAGCAACCTCTACAGGGAAGGAGGTGAAAAACTGTTTTTT
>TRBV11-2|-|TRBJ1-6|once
CASSRRGASSYNSPLHF
TGTGCCAGCAGCCGAAGGGGGGCCAGCTCCTATAATTCACCCCTCCACTTT